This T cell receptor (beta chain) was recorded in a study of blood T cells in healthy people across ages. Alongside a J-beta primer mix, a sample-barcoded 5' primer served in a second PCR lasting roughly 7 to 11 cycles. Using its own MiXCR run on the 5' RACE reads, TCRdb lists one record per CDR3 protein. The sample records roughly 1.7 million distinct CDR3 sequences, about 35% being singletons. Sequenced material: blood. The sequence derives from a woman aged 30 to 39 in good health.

For the CDR3, the DNA is TGTGCCATCAGAGGACAGAAGCCCAACAATGAGCAGTTCTTC. It yields the protein CAIRGQKPNNEQFF. The chain uses TRBV10-3 and TRBJ2-1, with a possible D match to TRBD1 (6 bases). Germline loops: CDR1 ENHRY, CDR2 SYGVKD. Trimming stripped 6 bases from V and 5 bases from J, with 14 bases between. This CDR3 has 14 residues.